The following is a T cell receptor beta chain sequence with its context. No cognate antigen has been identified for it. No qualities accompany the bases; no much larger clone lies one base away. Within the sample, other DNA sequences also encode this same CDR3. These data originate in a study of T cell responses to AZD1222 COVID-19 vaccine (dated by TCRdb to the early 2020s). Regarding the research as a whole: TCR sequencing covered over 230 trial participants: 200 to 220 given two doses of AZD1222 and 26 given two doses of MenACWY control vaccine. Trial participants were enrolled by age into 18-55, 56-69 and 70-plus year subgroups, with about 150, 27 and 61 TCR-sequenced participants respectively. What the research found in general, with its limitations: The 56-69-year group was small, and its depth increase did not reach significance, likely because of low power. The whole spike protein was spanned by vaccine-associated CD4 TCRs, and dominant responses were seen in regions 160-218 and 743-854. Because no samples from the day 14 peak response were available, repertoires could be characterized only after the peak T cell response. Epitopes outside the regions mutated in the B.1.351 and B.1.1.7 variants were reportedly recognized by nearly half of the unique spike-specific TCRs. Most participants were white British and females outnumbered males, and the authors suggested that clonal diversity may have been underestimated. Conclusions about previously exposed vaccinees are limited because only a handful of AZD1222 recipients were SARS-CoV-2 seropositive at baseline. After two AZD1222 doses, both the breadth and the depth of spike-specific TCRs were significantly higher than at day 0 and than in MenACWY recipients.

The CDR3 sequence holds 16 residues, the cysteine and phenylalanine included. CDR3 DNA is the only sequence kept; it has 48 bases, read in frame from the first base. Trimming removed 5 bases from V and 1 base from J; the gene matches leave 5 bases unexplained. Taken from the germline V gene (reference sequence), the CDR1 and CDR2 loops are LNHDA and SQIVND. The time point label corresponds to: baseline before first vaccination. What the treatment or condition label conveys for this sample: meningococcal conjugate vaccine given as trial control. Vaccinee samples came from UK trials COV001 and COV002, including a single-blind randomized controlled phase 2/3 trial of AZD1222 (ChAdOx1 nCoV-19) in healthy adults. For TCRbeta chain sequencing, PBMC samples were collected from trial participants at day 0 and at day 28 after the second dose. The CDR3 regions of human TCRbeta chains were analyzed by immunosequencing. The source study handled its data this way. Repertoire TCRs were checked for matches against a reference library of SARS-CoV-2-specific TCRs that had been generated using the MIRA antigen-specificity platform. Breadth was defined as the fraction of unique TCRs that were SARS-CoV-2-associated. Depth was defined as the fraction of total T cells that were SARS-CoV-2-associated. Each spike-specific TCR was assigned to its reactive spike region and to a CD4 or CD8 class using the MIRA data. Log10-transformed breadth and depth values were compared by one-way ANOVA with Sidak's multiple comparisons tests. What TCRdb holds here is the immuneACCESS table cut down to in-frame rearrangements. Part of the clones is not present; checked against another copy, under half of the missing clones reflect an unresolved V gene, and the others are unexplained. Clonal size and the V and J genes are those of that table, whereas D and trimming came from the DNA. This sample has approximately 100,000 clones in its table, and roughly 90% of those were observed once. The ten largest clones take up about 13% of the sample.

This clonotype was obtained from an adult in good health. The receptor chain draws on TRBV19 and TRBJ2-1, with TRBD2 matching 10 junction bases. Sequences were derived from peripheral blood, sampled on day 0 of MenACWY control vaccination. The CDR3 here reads CASSALAGVSYNEQFF. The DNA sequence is TGTGCCAGTAGTGCCCTAGCGGGAGTGTCCTACAATGAGCAGTTCTTC. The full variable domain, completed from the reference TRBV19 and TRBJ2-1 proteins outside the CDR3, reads DGGITQSPKYLFRKEGQNVTLSCEQNLNHDAMYWYRQDPGQGLRLIYYSQIVNDFQKGDIAEGYSVSREKKESFPLTVTSAQKNPTAFYLCASSALAGVSYNEQFFGPGTRLTVL.